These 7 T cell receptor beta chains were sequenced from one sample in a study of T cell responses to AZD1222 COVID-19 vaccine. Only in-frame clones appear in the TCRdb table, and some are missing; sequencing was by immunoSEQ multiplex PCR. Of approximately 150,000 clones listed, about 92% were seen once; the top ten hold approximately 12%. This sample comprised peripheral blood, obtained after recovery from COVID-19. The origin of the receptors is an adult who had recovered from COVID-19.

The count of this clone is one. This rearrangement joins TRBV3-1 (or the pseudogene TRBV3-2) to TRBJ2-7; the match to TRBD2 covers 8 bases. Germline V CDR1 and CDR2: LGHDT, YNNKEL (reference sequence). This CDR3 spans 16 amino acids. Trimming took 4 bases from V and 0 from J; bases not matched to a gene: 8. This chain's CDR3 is CASSPPGTRSSYEQYF. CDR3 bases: TGTGCCAGCAGCCCCCCAGGGACTAGGAGCTCCTACGAGCAGTACTTC.

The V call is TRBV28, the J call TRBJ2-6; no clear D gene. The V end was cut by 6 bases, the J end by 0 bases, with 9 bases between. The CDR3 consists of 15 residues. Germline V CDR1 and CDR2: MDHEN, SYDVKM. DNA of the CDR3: TGTGCCAGCAGCGCGGATGGCTCTGGGGCCAACGTCCTGACTTTC. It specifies CASSADGSGANVLTF.

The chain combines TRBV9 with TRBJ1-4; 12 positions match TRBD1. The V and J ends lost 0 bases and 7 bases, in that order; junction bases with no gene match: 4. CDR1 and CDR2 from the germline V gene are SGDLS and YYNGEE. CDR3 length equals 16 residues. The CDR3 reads CASSVDGTGGFEKLFF. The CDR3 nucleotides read TGTGCCAGCAGCGTAGACGGGACAGGGGGCTTTGAAAAACTGTTTTTT.

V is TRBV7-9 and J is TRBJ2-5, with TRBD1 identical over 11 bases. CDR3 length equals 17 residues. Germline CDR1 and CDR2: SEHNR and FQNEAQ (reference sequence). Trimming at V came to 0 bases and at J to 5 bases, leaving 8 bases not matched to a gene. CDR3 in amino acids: CASSLATGTGGWETQYF. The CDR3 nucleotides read TGTGCCAGCAGCTTAGCGACGGGGACAGGGGGTTGGGAGACCCAGTACTTC. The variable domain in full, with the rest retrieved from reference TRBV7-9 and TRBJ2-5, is DTGVSQNPRHKITKRGQNVTFRCDPISEHNRLYWYRQTLGQGPEFLTYFQNEAQLEKSRLLSDRFSAERPKGSFSTLEIQRTEQGDSAMYLCASSLATGTGGWETQYFGPGTRLLVL.

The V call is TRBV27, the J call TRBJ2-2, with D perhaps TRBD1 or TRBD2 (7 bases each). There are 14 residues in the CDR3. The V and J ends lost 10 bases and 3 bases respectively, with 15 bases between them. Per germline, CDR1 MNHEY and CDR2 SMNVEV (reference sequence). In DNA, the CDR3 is TGTGCCACAGGGGGGGGTTATTACACCGGGGAGCTGTTTTTT. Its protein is CATGGGYYTGELFF.

This chain's CDR3 is CASSTPGVYTDTQYF. Written as DNA, the CDR3 is TGTGCCAGTAGTACACCGGGAGTGTACACAGATACGCAGTATTTT. The chain joins TRBV19 to TRBJ2-3, with D tentatively TRBD2 (6 bases). Deletions cut 4 bases from V and 2 bases from J, with 13 bases between. The CDR3 is 15 residues long. Germline V gene lookup returns CDR1 LNHDA and CDR2 SQIVND (reference sequence).

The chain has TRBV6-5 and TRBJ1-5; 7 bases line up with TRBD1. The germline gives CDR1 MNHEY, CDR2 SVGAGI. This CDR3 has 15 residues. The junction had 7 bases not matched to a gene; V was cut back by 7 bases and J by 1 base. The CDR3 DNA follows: TGTGCCAGCAACTTGACAGGGTTGAGCAATCAGCCCCAGCATTTT. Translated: CASNLTGLSNQPQHF.